The sequence of this T cell receptor beta chain was determined in a study of cytomegalovirus exposure and HLA in healthy donors. V lost 6 bases, J lost 4 bases, and 18 bases lay in between. CDR3 size: 16 residues. Germline-derived CDR1 and CDR2 are KGHSH and LQKENI. 60 Vbeta and 13 Jbeta primers were used in PCR. Measured with immunoSEQ multiplex PCR; TCRdb has only the in-frame clones, and not every one. The sample includes roughly 240,000 clones, 78% of them seen just once. This clone came up a few times. Its target is not known. Regarding the study as a whole: As a later analysis showed, several of the most significant clusters appeared to be linked to common viral pathogens. Rates of TCR association differed by HLA locus in a later analysis, with DRB1 highest and HLA-C lowest. The study had only CMV serostatus as immune exposure information. Most TCR sequences were rare, but some public TCRs occurred in many donors.

The receptor comes from a boy aged 5-17 years in good health and CMV-seronegative. V gene TRBV18 combines with J gene TRBJ2-2, with D possibly TRBD1 on 5 matching bases. Input material: PBMCs. This CDR3 reads CASSSQAGSSTGELFF. CDR3 sequence (DNA): TGTGCCAGCTCGTCACAGGCAGGGTCTAGCACCGGGGAGCTGTTTTTT.